This TCR beta chain was identified in a study of blood T cell repertoires in COVID-19. Turning to the study itself: Donors in the United States, Italy and Spain gave samples during acute or convalescent COVID-19.

This CDR3 is built from 15 residues. V was shortened by 3 bases and J by 0 bases, with 12 bases between the two germline ends. CDR1 and CDR2 (germline): SGHAT, FQNNGV. This table comes from immunoSEQ multiplex PCR, and its TCRdb copy is limited to in-frame clones, with some not included. Found here are fewer than 60,000 clones, 80% to 85% of them singletons; the top ten hold about a tenth. Material for sequencing was peripheral blood. This chain uses TRBV11-2 with TRBJ2-7; a weak D match, TRBD2 (6 bases). This TCR came from a man in his thirties or forties with COVID-19, enrolled during active disease. The CDR3 protein is CASSLGDSSSYEQYF. The CDR3 DNA sequence: TGTGCCAGCAGCTTGGGGGACTCAAGCTCCTACGAGCAGTACTTC.